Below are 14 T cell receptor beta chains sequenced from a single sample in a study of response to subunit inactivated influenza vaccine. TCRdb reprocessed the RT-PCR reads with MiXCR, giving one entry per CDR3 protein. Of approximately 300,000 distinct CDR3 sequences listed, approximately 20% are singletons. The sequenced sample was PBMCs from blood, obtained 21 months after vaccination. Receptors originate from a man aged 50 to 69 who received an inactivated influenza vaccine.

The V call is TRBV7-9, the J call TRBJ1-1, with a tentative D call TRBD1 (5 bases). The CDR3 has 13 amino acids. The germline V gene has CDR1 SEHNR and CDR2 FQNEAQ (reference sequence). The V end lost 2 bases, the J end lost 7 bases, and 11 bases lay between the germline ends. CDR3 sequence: CASSLSYGGEAFF. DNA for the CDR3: TGTGCCAGCAGCTTAAGCTACGGGGGTGAAGCTTTCTTT.

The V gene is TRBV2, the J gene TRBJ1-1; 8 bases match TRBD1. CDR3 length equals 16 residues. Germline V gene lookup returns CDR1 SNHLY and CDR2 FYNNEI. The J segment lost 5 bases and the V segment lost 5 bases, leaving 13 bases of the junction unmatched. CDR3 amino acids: CASSPGTGSLGTEAFF. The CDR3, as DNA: TGTGCCAGCAGTCCCGGGACAGGCTCCCTGGGAACTGAAGCTTTCTTT.

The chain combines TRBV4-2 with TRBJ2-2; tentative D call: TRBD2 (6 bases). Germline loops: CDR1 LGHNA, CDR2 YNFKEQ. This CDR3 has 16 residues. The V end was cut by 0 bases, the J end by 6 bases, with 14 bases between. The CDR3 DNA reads TGTGCCAGCAGCCAAGAAGGACTACTCTTGGCCGGGGAGCTGTTTTTT. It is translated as CASSQEGLLLAGELFF.

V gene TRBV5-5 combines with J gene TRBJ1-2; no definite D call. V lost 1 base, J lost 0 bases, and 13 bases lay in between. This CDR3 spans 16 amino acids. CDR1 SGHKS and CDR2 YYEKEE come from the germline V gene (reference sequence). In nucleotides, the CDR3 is TGTGCCAGCAGCTTGTCCCTGATAGCAGCTAACTATGGCTACACCTTC. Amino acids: CASSLSLIAANYGYTF. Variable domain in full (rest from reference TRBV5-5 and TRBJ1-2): DAGVTQSPTHLIKTRGQQVTLRCSPISGHKSVSWYQQVLGQGPQFIFQYYEKEERGRGNFPDRFSARQFPNYSSELNVNALLLGDSALYLCASSLSLIAANYGYTFGSGTRLTVV.

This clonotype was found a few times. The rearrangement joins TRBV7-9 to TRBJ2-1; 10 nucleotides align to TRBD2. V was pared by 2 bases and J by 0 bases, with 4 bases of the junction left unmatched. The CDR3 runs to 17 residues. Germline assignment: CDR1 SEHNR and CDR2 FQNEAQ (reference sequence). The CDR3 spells CASSLQIAGGSYNEQFF. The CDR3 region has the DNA TGTGCCAGCAGCTTACAAATAGCGGGAGGCTCCTACAATGAGCAGTTCTTC.

The CDR3 bases are TGCAGTGCTAGGGCCCTTACTAGCGGGAATACAGATACGCAGTATTTT. Translated, it gives CSARALTSGNTDTQYF. The chain carries TRBV20-1 and TRBJ2-3; 10 positions agree with TRBD2. J was trimmed by 3 bases and V by 3 bases; bases with no gene match: 9. The CDR3 contains 16 residues. Germline CDR1 and CDR2: DFQATT and SNEGSKA (reference sequence).

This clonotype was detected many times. The CDR3 loop is CASSPDTGGNEAFF. CDR3 DNA: TGTGCCAGCAGCCCCGACACCGGTGGCAATGAAGCTTTCTTT. The gene calls are TRBV12-3 or TRBV12-4 and TRBJ1-1; D is unclear. V shed 6 bases and J shed 7 bases, with 18 bases lying between them. The CDR3 contains 14 residues.

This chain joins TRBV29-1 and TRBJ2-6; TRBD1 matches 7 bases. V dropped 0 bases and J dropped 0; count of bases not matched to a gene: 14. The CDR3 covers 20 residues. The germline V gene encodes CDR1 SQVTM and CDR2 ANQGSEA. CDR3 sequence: CSVEDDEPTGDHSGANVLTF. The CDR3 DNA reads TGCAGCGTTGAAGACGACGAACCTACAGGGGACCACTCTGGGGCCAACGTCCTGACTTTC.

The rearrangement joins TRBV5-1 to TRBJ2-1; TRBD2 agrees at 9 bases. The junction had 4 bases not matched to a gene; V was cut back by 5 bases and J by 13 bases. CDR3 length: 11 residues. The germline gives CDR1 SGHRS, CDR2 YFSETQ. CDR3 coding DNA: TGCGCCAGCAGGCTTAGCGGGAGTCAGTTCTTC. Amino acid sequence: CASRLSGSQFF.

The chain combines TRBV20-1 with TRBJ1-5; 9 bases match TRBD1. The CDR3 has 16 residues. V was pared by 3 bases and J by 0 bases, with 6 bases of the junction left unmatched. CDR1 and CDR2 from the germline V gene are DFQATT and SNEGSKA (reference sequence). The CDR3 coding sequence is TGCAGTGCTAGTCCCGGGACAGGGAATAGCAATCAGCCCCAGCATTTT. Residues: CSASPGTGNSNQPQHF.

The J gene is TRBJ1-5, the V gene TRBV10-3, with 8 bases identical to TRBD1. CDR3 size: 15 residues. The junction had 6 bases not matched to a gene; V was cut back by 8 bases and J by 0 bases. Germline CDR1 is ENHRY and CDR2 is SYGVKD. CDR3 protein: CAISDRGYSNQPQHF. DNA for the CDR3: TGTGCCATCTCAGACAGGGGTTATAGCAATCAGCCCCAGCATTTT.

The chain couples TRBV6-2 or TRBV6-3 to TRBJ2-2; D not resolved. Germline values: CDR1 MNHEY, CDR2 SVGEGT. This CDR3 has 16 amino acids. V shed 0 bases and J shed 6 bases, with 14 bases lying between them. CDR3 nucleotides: TGTGCCAGCAGTTACTCGAGGTCTATTCAATCCGGGGAGCTGTTTTTT. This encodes CASSYSRSIQSGELFF.

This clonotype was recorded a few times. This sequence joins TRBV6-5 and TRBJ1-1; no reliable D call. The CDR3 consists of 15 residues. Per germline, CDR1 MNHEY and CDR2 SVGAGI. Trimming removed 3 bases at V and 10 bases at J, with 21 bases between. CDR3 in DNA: TGTGCCAGCAGTTATTACCCCCTGAGTCATTTCGGAGCTTTCTTT. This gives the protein CASSYYPLSHFGAFF.

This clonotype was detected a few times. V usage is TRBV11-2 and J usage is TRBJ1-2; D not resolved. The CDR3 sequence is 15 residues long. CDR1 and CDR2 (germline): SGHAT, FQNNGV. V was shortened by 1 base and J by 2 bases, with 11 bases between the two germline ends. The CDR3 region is CASSLGFEKNYGYTF. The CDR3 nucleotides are TGTGCCAGCAGCTTAGGATTTGAGAAAAACTATGGCTACACCTTC. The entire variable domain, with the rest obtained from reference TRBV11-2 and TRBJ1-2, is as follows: EAGVAQSPRYKIIEKRQSVAFWCNPISGHATLYWYQQILGQGPKLLIQFQNNGVVDDSQLPKDRFSAERLKGVDSTLKIQPAKLEDSAVYLCASSLGFEKNYGYTFGSGTRLTVV.